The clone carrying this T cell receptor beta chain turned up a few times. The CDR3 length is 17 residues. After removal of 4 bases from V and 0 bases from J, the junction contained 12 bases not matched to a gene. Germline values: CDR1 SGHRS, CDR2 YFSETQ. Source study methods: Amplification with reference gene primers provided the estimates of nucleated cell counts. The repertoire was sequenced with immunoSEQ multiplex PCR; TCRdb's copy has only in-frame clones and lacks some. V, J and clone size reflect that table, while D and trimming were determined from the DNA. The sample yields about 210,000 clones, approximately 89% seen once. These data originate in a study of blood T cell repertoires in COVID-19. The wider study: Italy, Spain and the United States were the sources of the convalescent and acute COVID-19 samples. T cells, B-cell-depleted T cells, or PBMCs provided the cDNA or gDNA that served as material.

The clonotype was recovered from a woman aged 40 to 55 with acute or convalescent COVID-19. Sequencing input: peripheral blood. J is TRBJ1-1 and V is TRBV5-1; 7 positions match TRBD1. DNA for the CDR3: TGCGCCAGCAGCCCTGACAGGGACCCCATTTTGAACACTGAAGCTTTCTTT. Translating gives CASSPDRDPILNTEAFF.